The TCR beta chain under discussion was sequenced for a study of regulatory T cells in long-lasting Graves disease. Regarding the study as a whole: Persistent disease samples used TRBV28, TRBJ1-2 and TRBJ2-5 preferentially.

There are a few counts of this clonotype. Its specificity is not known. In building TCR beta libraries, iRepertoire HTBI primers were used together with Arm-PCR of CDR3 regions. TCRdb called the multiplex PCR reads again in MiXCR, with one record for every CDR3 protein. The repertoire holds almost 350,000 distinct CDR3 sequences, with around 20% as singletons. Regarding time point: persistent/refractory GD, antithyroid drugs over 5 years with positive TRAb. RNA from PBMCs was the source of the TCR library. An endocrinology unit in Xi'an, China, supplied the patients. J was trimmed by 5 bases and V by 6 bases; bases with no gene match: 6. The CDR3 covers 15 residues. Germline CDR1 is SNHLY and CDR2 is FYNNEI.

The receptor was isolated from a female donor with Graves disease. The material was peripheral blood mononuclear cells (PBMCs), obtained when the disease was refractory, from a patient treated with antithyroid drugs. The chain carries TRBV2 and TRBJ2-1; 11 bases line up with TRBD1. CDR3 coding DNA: TGTGCCAGCAGGGTCGGACAGGGGGCCCACAATGAGCAGTTCTTC. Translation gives CASRVGQGAHNEQFF.